The 6 T cell receptor beta chains presented below share a single source sample, sequenced in a study of PD-L1 blockade in urothelial cancer. The repertoire was sequenced with immunoSEQ multiplex PCR; TCRdb's copy has only in-frame clones and lacks some. The sample shows tens of thousands of clones, roughly 90% of them seen only once. Time point reported: pretreatment peripheral blood. The sample was PBMCs, taken around atezolizumab (anti-PD-L1) treatment. Receptors originate from a woman older than 75 with urothelial cancer.

The rearrangement uses TRBV28 and TRBJ1-4; TRBD1 agrees at 7 bases. This CDR3 comprises 14 residues. CDR1 and CDR2 from the germline V gene are MDHEN and SYDVKM. V was clipped by 5 bases and J by 8 bases; unmatched bases: 8. The CDR3 DNA sequence: TGTGCCAGCAGTGGCGGGACAGAGACGGAAAAACTGTTTTTT. Encoded protein: CASSGGTETEKLFF.

The CDR3 region has the DNA TGCAGCGTTTTAGCGGGGCGGGGTGATGAGCAGTTCTTC. Residues: CSVLAGRGDEQFF. The chain employs TRBV29-1 and TRBJ2-1; 8 bases agree with TRBD2. Germline-derived CDR1 and CDR2 are SQVTM and ANQGSEA. The CDR3 loop spans 13 amino acids. Losses at the gene ends were 5 bases for V and 8 bases for J; bases not matched to a gene: 8.

The chain employs TRBV19 and TRBJ1-5; D uncertain. This CDR3 contains 14 residues. The V and J ends lost 6 bases and 5 bases respectively, with 14 bases between them. Germline V gene data show CDR1 as LNHDA and CDR2 as SQIVND (reference sequence). The CDR3 reads CASSPEGGDQPQHF. CDR3 in DNA: TGTGCCAGTAGCCCTGAGGGTGGAGATCAGCCCCAGCATTTT.

This clone was recorded a few times. The chain carries TRBV27 and TRBJ1-3; 9 bases match TRBD1. V was clipped by 3 bases and J by 10 bases; unmatched bases: 19. The germline V gene encodes CDR1 MNHEY and CDR2 SMNVEV (reference sequence). The CDR3 runs to 18 residues. The CDR3 nucleotides are TGTGCCAGCAGTTTCCGAATACCGGGACAGGGTGCCCAGGGGACCATATATTTT. This sequence encodes CASSFRIPGQGAQGTIYF.

The table lists this clone with a few counts. V gene TRBV28 combines with J gene TRBJ1-4; 7 bases are shared with TRBD1. The J segment lost 1 base and the V segment lost 5 bases, leaving 4 bases of the junction unmatched. The CDR3 runs to 15 residues. CDR1 and CDR2 (germline): MDHEN, SYDVKM. CDR3 in DNA: TGTGCCAGCAGTCTCCCAGGGGGAACTAATGAAAAACTGTTTTTT. It encodes CASSLPGGTNEKLFF.

V is TRBV4-2 and J is TRBJ1-1; D is perhaps TRBD1 (6 bases). Germline CDR1 and CDR2: LGHNA and YNFKEQ. CDR3 size: 15 residues. Trimming left V 4 bases short and J 2 bases short, with 14 bases between. The CDR3 spells CASSPGQRFNTEAFF. CDR3 in DNA: TGTGCCAGCAGCCCAGGACAGAGATTTAACACTGAAGCTTTCTTT.